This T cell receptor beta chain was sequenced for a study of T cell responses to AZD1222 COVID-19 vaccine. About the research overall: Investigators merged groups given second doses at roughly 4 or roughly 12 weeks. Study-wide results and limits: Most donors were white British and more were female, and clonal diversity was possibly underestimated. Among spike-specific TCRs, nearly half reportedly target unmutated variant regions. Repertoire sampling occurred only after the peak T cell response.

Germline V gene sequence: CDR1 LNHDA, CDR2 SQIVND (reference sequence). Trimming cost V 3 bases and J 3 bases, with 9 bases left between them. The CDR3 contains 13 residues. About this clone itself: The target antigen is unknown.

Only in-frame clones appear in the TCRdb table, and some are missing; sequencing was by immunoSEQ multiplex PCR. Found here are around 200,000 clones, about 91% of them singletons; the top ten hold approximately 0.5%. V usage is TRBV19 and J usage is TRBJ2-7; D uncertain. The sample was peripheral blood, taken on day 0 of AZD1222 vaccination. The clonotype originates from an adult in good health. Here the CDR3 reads CASSISRFYEQYF. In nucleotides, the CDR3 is TGTGCCAGTAGTATCTCCAGATTCTACGAGCAGTACTTC.